This entry lists 4 T cell receptor beta chains sequenced from one sample in a study of spatial heterogeneity in lung cancer. Study-wide findings and caveats: Counts that tracked tumor mutation counts were those of expanded intratumoral alpha and beta TCRs.

Each CDR3 protein is one row after TCRdb ran MiXCR on the 5' RACE reads. This table holds around 1,600 distinct CDR3 sequences, about 13% found once. As to time point: sample taken at primary tumor resection. No antigen has been assigned to these receptors. This material consisted of lung tumor tissue, taken at surgery. The receptors here all came from a male donor with early-stage non-small cell lung cancer.

This clonotype is labeled medium-sized (0.01 to 0.1%). V and J are TRBV20-1 and TRBJ2-1, with 7 bases identical to TRBD2. The CDR3 runs to 15 residues. J lost 10 bases, V lost 1 base, and 13 bases had no gene match. Germline V gene data show CDR1 as DFQATT and CDR2 as SNEGSKA (reference sequence). DNA of the CDR3: TGCAGTGCTAGAGGTTGGGCGGGGGAGACGACCGAGCAGTTCTTC. Translation gives CSARGWAGETTEQFF.

This clonotype is judged medium-sized. The chain uses TRBV6-5 and TRBJ2-1; 7 nucleotides match TRBD2. Germline loops: CDR1 MNHEY, CDR2 SVGAGI. The CDR3 has 15 residues. The V and J ends lost 2 bases and 10 bases, in that order; junction bases with no gene match: 11. The CDR3 DNA reads as TGTGCCAGCAGTTACGGGGCAAGACTAGCAGGGGAGCAGTTCTTC. As protein: CASSYGARLAGEQFF.

This clonotype is categorized as medium-sized. The J gene is TRBJ2-1, the V gene TRBV5-1, with 14 bases identical to TRBD2. The V gene end was trimmed by 1 base and the J gene end by 9 bases; junction bases not matched to a gene: 9. Germline V lookup: CDR1 SGHRS, CDR2 YFSETQ. This CDR3 spans 17 amino acids. DNA of the CDR3: TGCGCCAGCAGCTTGAGGTCGGGGACTAGCGGGGGAATTGAGCAGTTCTTC. Translating gives CASSLRSGTSGGIEQFF.

Only a few counts were recorded for this clonotype. The rearrangement uses TRBV5-1 and TRBJ2-2, with D unclear. With 0 bases removed from V and 2 bases from J, the gap between germline ends came to 11 bases. The CDR3 is 16 amino acids. The germline CDR1 and CDR2 sequences are SGHRS and YFSETQ. In nucleotides, the CDR3 is TGCGCCAGCAGCTTGGCATGGGGTTCAAACACCGGGGAGCTGTTTTTT. The encoded protein is CASSLAWGSNTGELFF.